The TCR beta chain under discussion was sequenced for a study of T cells in Graves' hyperthyroidism and ophthalmopathy (dated by TCRdb to about 2019). Turning to the overall study: Peripheral blood samples were taken at the time of initial diagnosis, prior to any treatment. A discovery cohort of roughly 100 patients, approximately 45 with Graves' ophthalmopathy and over 55 with stable Graves' hyperthyroidism, was used to find distinguishing TCR V-J signatures. Prospective prediction of ophthalmopathy was tested in an independent validation cohort consisting of some 19 hyperthyroidism patients and some 17 patients who later progressed to ophthalmopathy. The 100 or so discovery patients were randomly split 7:3 into training and test sets. Thyroid tissue and blood T-cell repertoires from about six Graves' hyperthyroidism patients were also compared in the study. Following sampling, methimazole starting at 30 mg daily was given to hyperthyroidism patients, and high-dose intravenous methylprednisolone was given to ophthalmopathy patients. TCR Vbeta CDR3 sequencing of approximately 140 peripheral blood samples (over 40 ophthalmopathy, about 75 hyperthyroidism and about 17 progressor patients) is reported in the paper. Summary of the overall study and its limitations: In validation, progression to ophthalmopathy was predicted by the model with nearly 71% sensitivity and 72.22% specificity, a median of approximately 6.5 months before onset. Most expanded thyroid clonotypes (frequency above 0.001) were also found in blood, which suggests that blood repertoires may mirror thyroid immune responses. No statistical method was used to set the sample size in advance, and investigators knew the group allocation. Ophthalmopathy was separated from stable hyperthyroidism by a 13 V-J signature model, with approximately 86% sensitivity and just over 81% specificity obtained in cross-validation and 80%/75% obtained in testing.

Ophthalmopathy patients had moderately to severely active disease, with a Clinical Activity Score of 3 or more, a NOSPECS grade of 4 or more, and a disease duration of less than 3 months. Exclusion was applied to patients with uncontrolled infections, other autoimmune diseases, pregnancy or lactation. Diagnoses were based on clinical symptoms, serum thyroxine and TRAb, thyroid ultrasound and orbital computed tomography. PBMCs were separated from over 9 ml of fresh peripheral blood using Ficoll-Paque density gradient centrifugation. Trizol reagent was used to extract total RNA, and RNA quality was then checked on an Agilent 2100 Bioanalyzer. Amplification of TCR beta CDR3 regions was carried out from RNA transcripts. The first round of RT-PCR for the TCR CDR3 was performed with the HTBI primer set and the Qiagen OneStep RT-PCR kit. A second multiplex PCR round built the libraries, followed by size selection and purification. Paired-end sequencing of the libraries was performed with 100 bp reads on an Illumina HiSeq2000. The authors processed their data as follows. SOAPnuke was used to process the raw data, with reads discarded if the reads contained adapters or uncalled bases, had a mean Phred below 15, or lacked an exact constant-primer or identifier match. COPE v1.2.5 was used to merge high-quality paired reads, and clonotypes were defined as unique nucleotide sequences. MiTCR v1.1 was used to align clonotypes to the IMGT TRBV, TRBD and TRBJ reference segments. The analysis included only V-J combinations with a frequency above 0.0001, which together covered 98% to 99.2% of the repertoires. A TCS score was defined as the ratio between F50 (clonal expansion) and ExV (chaos), using BLOSUM62-based TCRdist between CDR3 peptides within each V-J. Welch's t-statistics and random forest reduced several hundred V-J features to 13, which were used in a naive Bayes classifier (R e1071). Through fastp at Q25 and MiXCR, TCRdb rebuilt clones from the public reads, retaining in-frame beta chains. Here each entry gathers all rows of one CDR3 protein and keeps the most common genes and DNA. The authors' filters were not applied to this entry. In all, the sample holds about 260,000 distinct CDR3 sequences, and about 20% of those were seen once. The ten biggest clones cover around 62% of the sample.

The sample holds many counts of this clonotype. Which antigen it targets is not known. The input lacks base qualities; no much larger clone sits a single base away. The trim is 5 bases for V and 6 bases for J, with a gap of 19 bases between the germline ends. The CDR3 covers 15 residues, taking in both the cysteine and the phenylalanine. Of all the DNA, just the CDR3 is kept, 45 bases in frame from base 1. The germline V gene provides CDR1 SGHAT and CDR2 FQNNGV. This TCR was sampled from a man between 25 and 39 years old with Graves' ophthalmopathy. Rearrangement joined TRBV11-2 to TRBJ2-5; perhaps TRBD1 is the D gene, with 6 bases matching. Material for sequencing was blood. The CDR3 region has the sequence CASSPGTFAIQTQYF. At the DNA level, the sequence is TGTGCCAGCAGCCCAGGGACATTTGCAATCCAGACCCAGTACTTC. The reference TRBV11-2 and TRBJ2-5 proteins fill in what lies around the CDR3, so the full variable domain reads EAGVAQSPRYKIIEKRQSVAFWCNPISGHATLYWYQQILGQGPKLLIQFQNNGVVDDSQLPKDRFSAERLKGVDSTLKIQPAKLEDSAVYLCASSPGTFAIQTQYFGPGTRLLVL.